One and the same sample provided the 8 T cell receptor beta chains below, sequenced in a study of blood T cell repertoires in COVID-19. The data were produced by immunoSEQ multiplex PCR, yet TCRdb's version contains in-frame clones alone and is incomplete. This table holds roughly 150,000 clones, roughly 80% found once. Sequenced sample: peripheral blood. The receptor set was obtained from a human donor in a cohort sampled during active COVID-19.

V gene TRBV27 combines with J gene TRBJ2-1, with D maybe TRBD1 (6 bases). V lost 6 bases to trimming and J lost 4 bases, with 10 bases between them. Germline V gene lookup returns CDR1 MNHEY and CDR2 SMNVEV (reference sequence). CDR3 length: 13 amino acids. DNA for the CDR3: TGTGCCAGCAGCAACGGACAGTACAATGAGCAGTTCTTC. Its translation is CASSNGQYNEQFF.

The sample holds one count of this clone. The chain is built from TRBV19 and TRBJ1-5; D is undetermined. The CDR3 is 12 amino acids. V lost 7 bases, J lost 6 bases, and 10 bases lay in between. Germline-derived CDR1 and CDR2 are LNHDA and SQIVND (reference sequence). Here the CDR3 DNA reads TGTGCCAGTACCACAGCTCGTCAGCCCCAGCATTTT. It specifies CASTTARQPQHF.

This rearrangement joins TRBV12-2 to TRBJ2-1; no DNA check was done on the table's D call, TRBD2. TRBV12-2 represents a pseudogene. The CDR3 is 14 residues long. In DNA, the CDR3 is TGTGCAAGTCGCTTAGCGGCGGGCTACAATGAGCAGTTCTTC. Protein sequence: CASRLAAGYNEQFF.

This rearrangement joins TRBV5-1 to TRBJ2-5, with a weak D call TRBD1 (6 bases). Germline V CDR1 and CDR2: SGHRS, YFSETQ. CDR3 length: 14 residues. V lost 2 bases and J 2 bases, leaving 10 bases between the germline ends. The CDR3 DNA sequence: TGCGCCAGCAGCTTTCAAGGGACACAAGAGACCCAGTACTTC. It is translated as CASSFQGTQETQYF.

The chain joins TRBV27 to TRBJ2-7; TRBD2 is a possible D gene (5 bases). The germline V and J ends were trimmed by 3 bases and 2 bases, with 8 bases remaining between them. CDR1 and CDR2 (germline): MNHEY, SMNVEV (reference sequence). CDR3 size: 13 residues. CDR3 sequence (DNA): TGTGCCAGCAGTTTTAGCGACACCTACGAGCAGTACTTC. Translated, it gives CASSFSDTYEQYF.

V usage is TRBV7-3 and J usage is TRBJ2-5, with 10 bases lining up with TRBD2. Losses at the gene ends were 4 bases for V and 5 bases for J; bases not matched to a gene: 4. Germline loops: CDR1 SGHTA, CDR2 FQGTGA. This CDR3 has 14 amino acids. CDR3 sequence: CASSSGSGGETQYF. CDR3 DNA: TGTGCCAGCAGCTCCGGTAGCGGGGGGGAGACCCAGTACTTC.

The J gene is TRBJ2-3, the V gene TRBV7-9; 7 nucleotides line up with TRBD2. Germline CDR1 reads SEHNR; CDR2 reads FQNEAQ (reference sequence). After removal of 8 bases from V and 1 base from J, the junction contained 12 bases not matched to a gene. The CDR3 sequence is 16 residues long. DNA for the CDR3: TGTGCCAGCCCAAGCACCGAGCGGGGCGGCACAGATACGCAGTATTTT. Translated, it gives CASPSTERGGTDTQYF.

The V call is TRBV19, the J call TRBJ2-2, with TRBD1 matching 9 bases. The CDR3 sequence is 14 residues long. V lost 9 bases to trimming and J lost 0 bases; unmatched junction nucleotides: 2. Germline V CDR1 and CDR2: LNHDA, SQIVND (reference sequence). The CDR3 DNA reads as TGTGCCAGCCGGACAGGGGCGAACACCGGGGAGCTGTTTTTT. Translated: CASRTGANTGELFF.